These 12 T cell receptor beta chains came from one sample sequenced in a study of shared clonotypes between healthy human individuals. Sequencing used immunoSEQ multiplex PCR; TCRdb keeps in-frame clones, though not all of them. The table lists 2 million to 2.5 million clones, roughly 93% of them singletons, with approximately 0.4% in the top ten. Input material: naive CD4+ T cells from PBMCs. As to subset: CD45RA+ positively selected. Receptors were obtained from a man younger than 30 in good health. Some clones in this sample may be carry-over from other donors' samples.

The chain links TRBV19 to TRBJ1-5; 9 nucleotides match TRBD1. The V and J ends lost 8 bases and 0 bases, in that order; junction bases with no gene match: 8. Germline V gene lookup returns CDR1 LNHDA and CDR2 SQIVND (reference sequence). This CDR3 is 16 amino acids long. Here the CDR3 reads CASDRDRVYSNQPQHF. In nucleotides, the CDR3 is TGTGCCAGTGACCGGGACAGGGTCTATAGCAATCAGCCCCAGCATTTT.

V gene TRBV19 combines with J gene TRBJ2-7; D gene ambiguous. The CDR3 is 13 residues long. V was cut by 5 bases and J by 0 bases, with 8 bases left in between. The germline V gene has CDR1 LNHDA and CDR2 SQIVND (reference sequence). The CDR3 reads CASSVGYSYEQYF. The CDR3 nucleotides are TGTGCCAGTAGTGTTGGGTACTCCTACGAGCAGTACTTC.

The CDR3 DNA is TGCGCCAGCAGCTTGGCCGATCGATACACCGGGGAGCTGTTTTTT. Protein product: CASSLADRYTGELFF. The chain couples TRBV5-1 to TRBJ2-2, with D uncertain. The germline V gene encodes CDR1 SGHRS and CDR2 YFSETQ. There are 15 residues in the CDR3. V lost 0 bases and J lost 3, with 9 bases in between.

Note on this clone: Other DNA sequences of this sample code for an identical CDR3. The CDR3 is CASSLGLQTDTQYF. The CDR3, as DNA: TGTGCCAGCAGCTTAGGACTACAAACAGATACGCAGTATTTT. V is TRBV7-9 and J is TRBJ2-3; D is perhaps TRBD2 (5 bases). Germline V gene lookup returns CDR1 SEHNR and CDR2 FQNEAQ (reference sequence). V was pared by 1 base and J by 3 bases, with 8 bases between. The CDR3 extends over 14 amino acids.

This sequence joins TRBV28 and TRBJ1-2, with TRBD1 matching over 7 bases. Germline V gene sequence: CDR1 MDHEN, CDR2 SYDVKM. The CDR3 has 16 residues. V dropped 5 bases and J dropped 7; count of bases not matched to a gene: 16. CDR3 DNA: TGTGCCAGCAGTCCCCTCAACAACAGGGGCACTTCTGGCTACACCTTC. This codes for CASSPLNNRGTSGYTF.

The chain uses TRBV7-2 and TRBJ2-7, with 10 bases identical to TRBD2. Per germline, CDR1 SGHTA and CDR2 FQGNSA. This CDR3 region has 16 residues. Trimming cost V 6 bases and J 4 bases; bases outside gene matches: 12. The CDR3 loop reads CASSLNQVLAGYEQYF. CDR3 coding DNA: TGTGCCAGCAGTCTAAATCAGGTACTAGCGGGATACGAGCAGTACTTC.

CDR3 nucleotide sequence: TGTGCCATCAGTCTCGGCCCAGGGGGCTCCTATGGCTACACCTTC. It specifies CAISLGPGGSYGYTF. The chain combines TRBV10-3 with TRBJ1-2; the match to TRBD1 covers 8 bases. The CDR3 extends over 15 amino acids. Germline V gives CDR1 ENHRY, CDR2 SYGVKD. V was clipped by 5 bases and J by 4 bases; unmatched bases: 9.

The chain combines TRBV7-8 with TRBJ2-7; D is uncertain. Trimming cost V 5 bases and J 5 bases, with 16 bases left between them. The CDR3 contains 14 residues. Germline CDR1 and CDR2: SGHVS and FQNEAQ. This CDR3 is CASSPPTRWNEQYF. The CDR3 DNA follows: TGTGCCAGCAGCCCCCCCACCCGGTGGAACGAGCAGTACTTC.

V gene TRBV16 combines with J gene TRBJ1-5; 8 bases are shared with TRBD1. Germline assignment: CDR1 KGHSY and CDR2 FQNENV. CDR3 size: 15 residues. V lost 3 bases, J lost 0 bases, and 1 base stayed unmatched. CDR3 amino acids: CASSHQGASNQPQHF. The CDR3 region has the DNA TGTGCCAGCAGCCATCAGGGGGCTAGCAATCAGCCCCAGCATTTT.

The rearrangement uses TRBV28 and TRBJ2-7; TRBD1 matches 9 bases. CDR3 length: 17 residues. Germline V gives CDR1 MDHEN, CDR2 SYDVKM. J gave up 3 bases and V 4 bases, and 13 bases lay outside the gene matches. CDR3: CASSSPTDRGFVYEQYF. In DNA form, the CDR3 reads TGTGCCAGCAGTTCGCCTACCGACAGGGGGTTCGTCTACGAGCAGTACTTC.

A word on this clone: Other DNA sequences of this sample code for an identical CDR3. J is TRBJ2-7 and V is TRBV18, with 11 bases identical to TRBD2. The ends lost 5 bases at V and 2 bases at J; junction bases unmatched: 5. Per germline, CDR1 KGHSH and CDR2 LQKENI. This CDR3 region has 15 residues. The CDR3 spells CASSLLAGGTYEQYF. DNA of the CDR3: TGTGCCAGCTCATTGCTAGCGGGAGGTACCTACGAGCAGTACTTC.

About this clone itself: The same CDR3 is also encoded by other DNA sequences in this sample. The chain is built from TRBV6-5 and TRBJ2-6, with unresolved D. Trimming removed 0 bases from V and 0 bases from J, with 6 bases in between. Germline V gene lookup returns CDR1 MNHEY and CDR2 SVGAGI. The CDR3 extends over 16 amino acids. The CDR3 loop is CASSYSRSSGANVLTF. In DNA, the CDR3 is TGTGCCAGCAGTTACTCACGGAGCTCTGGGGCCAACGTCCTGACTTTC.